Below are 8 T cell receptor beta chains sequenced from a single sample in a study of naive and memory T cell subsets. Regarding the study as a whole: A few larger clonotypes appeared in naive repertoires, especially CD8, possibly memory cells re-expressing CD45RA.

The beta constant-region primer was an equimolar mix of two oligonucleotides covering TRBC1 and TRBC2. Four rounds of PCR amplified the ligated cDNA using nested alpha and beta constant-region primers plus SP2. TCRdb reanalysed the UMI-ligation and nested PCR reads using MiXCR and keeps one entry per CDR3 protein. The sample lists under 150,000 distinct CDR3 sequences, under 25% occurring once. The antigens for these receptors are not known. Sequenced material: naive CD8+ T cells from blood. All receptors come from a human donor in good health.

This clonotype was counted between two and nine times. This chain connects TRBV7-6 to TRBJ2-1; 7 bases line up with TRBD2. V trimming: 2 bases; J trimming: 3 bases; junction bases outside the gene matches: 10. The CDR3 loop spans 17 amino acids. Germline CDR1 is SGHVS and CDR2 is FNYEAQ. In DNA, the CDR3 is TGTGCCAGCAGCTTAAGAGGGGAGGGAGCCCTCTACAATGAGCAGTTCTTC. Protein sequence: CASSLRGEGALYNEQFF.

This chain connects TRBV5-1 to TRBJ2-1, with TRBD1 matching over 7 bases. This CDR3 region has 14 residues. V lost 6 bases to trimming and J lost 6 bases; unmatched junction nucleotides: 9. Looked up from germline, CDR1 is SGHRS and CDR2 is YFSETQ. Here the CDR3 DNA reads TGCGCCAGCAACCCCGGGACAGACAGCAATGAGCAGTTCTTC. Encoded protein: CASNPGTDSNEQFF.

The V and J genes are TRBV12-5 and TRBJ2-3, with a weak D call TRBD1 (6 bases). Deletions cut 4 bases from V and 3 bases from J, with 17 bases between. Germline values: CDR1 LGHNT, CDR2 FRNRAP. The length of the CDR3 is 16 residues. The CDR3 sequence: CASGSREQGGTDTQYF. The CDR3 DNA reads TGTGCTAGTGGTTCCAGAGAACAGGGTGGGACAGATACGCAGTATTTT.

The CDR3 spells CASSFYTGELFF. In DNA form, the CDR3 reads TGTGCCAGCTCCTTTTACACCGGGGAGCTGTTTTTT. The genes are TRBV27 and TRBJ2-2; D remains unclear. This CDR3 has 12 amino acids. Germline CDR1 reads MNHEY; CDR2 reads SMNVEV (reference sequence). Trimming stripped 8 bases from V and 3 bases from J, with 7 bases between.

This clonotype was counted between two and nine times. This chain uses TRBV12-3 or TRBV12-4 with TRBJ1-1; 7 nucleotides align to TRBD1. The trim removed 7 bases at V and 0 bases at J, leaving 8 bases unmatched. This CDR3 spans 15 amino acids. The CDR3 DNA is TGTGCCAGCACCCATCCGGACAGGTTGAACACTGAAGCTTTCTTT. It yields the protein CASTHPDRLNTEAFF.

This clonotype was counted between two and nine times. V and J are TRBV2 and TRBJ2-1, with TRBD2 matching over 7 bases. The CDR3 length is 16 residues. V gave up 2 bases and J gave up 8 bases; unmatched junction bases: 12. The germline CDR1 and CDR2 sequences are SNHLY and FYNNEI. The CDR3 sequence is CASSELADPLKDEQFF. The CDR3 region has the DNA TGTGCCAGCAGTGAACTAGCGGATCCCCTTAAGGATGAGCAGTTCTTC.

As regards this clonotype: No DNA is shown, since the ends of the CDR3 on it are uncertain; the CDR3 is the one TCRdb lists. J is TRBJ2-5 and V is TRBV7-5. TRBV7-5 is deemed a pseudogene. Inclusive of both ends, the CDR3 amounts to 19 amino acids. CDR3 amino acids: CISVPEASRQESFQETQYF.

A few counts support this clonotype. CDR3 coding DNA: TGCGCCAGCAGTGAGGTACCGGGACAGGGGACGGAGGCAGCTTTCTTT. It specifies CASSEVPGQGTEAAFF. The chain links TRBV10-2 to TRBJ1-1; TRBD1 matches at 10 bases. Germline V CDR1 and CDR2: WSHSY, SAAADI. The CDR3 length is 16 residues. Trimming took 2 bases from V and 10 from J; bases not matched to a gene: 13.